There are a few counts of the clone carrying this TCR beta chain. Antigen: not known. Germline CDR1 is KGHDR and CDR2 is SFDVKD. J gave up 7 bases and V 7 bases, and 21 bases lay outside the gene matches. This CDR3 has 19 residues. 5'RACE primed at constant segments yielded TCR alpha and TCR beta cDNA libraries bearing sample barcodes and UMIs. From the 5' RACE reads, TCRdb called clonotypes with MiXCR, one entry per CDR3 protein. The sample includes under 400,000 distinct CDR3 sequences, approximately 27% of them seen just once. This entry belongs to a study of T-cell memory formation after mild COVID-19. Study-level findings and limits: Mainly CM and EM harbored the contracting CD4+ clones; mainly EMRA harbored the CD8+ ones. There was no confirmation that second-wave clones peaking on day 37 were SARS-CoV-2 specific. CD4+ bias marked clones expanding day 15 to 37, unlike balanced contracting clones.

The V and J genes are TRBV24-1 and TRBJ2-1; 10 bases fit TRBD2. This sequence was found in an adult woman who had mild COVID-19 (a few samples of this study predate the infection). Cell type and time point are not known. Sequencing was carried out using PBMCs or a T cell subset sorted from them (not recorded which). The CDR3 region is CATSPKVGASGSVGNEQFF. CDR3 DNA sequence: TGTGCCACCAGCCCGAAAGTAGGTGCTAGCGGGAGCGTGGGGAATGAGCAGTTCTTC.